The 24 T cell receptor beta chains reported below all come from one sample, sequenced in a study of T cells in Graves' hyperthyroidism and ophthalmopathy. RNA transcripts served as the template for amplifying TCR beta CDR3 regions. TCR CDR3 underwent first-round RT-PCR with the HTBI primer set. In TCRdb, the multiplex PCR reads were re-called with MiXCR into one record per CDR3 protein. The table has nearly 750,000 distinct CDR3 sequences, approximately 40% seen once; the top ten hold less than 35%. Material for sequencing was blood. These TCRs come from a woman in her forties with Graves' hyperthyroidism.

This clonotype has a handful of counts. CDR3 nucleotide sequence: TGTGCCAGCAGCTTCCTGGACGAGAGACCTGAAGCTTTCTTT. Residues: CASSFLDERPEAFF. The J gene is TRBJ1-1, the V gene TRBV7-2; no definite D call. The V end lost 3 bases, the J end lost 6 bases, and 14 bases lay between the germline ends. The CDR3 extends over 14 amino acids. In germline, CDR1 is SGHTA, CDR2 FQGNSA.

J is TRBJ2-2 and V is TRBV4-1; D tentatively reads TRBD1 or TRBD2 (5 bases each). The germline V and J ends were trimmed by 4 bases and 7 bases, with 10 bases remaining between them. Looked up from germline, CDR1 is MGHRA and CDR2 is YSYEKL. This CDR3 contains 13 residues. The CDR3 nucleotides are TGCGCCAGCAGCCGTAAGGGGAGCGGGGAGCTGTTTTTT. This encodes CASSRKGSGELFF.

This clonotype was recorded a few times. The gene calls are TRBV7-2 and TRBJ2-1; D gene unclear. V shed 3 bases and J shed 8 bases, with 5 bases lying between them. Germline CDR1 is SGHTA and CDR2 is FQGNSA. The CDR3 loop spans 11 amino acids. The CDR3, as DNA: TGTGCCAGCAGCTTGGGCGATGAGCAGTTCTTC. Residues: CASSLGDEQFF.

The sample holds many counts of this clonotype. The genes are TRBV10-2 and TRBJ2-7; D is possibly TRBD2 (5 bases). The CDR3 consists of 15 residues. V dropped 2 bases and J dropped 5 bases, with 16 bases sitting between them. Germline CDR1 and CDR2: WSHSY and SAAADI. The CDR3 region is CASSELGLHRDEQYF. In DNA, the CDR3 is TGCGCCAGCAGTGAGCTAGGACTTCATCGGGACGAGCAGTACTTC.

In nucleotides, the CDR3 is TGTGCCAGCAGCTTAAATGGGGTGGGATACGAGCAGTACTTC. Protein sequence: CASSLNGVGYEQYF. The V gene is TRBV11-2, the J gene TRBJ2-7; D is uncertain. V was trimmed by 2 bases and J by 4 bases, leaving 12 bases between them. The CDR3 extends over 14 amino acids. Germline V gene data show CDR1 as SGHAT and CDR2 as FQNNGV.

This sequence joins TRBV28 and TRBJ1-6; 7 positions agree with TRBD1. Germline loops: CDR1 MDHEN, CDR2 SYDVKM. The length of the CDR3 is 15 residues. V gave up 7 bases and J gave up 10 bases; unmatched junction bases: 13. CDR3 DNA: TGTGCCAGCACCCCTTACACGACAGGGTGGTCACCCCTCCACTTT. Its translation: CASTPYTTGWSPLHF.

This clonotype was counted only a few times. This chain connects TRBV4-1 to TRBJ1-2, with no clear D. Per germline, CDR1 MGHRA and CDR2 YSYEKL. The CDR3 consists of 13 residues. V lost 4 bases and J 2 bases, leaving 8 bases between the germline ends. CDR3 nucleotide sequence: TGCGCCAGCAGCCCGGGAGAGAACTATGGCTACACCTTC. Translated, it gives CASSPGENYGYTF.

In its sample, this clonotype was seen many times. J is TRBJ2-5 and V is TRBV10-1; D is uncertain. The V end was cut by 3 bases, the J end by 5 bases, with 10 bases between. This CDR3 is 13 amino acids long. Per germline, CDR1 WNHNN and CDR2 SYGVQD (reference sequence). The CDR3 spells CASSDTGAETQYF. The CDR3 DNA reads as TGCGCCAGCAGTGACACTGGAGCCGAGACCCAGTACTTC.

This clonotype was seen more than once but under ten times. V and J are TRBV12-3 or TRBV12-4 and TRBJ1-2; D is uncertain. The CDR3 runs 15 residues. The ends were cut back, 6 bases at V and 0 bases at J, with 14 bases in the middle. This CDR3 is CASRFRETANYGYTF. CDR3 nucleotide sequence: TGTGCCAGCAGGTTTAGAGAAACAGCTAACTATGGCTACACCTTC.

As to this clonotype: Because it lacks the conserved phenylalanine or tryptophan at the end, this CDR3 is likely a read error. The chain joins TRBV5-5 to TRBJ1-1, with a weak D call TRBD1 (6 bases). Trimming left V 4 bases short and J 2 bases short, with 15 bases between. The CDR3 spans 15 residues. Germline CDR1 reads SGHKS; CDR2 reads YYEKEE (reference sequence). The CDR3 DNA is TGTGCCAGCAGCGGAAACAGGGCAGAAAACACTGAAGCTTTCGTT. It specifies CASSGNRAENTEAFV.

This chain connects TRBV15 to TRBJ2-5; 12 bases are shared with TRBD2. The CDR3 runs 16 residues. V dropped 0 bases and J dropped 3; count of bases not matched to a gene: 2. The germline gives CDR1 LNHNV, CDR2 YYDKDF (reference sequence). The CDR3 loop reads CATSRDRTSGEETQYF. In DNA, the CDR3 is TGTGCCACCAGCAGAGATCGGACTAGCGGGGAAGAGACCCAGTACTTC. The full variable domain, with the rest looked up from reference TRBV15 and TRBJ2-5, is DAMVIQNPRYQVTQFGKPVTLSCSQTLNHNVMYWYQQKSSQAPKLLFHYYDKDFNNEADTPDNFQSRRPNTSFCFLDIRSPGLGDTAMYLCATSRDRTSGEETQYFGPGTRLLVL.

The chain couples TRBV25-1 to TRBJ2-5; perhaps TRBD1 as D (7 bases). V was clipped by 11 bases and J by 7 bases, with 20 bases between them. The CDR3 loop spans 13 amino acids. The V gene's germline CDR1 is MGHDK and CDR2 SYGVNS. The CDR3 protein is CAWSGGGHGTQYF. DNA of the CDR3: TGTGCCTGGAGTGGAGGGGGCCATGGGACCCAGTACTTC.

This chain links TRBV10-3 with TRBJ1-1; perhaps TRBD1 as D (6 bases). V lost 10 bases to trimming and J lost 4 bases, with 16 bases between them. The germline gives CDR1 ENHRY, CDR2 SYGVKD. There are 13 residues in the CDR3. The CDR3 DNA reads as TGTGCCAGCAGATTCGAGGGGGGCACTGAAGCTTTCTTT. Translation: CASRFEGGTEAFF.

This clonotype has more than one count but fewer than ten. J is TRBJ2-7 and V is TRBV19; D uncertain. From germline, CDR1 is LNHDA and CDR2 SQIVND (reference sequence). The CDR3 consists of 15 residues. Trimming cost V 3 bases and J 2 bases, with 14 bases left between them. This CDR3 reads CASSMGGGSTYEQYF. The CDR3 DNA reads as TGTGCCAGTAGTATGGGTGGCGGCAGCACCTACGAGCAGTACTTC. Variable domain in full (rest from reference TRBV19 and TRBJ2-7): DGGITQSPKYLFRKEGQNVTLSCEQNLNHDAMYWYRQDPGQGLRLIYYSQIVNDFQKGDIAEGYSVSREKKESFPLTVTSAQKNPTAFYLCASSMGGGSTYEQYFGPGTRLTVT.

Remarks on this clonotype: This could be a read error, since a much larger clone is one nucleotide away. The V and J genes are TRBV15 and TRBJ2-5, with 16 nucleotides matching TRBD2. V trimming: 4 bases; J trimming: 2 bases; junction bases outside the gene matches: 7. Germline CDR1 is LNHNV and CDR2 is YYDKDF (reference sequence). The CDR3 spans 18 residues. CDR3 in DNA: TGTGCCACCAGCATAGGGACTAGCGGGGGGGCCGAGCAAGAGACCCAGTACTTC. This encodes CATSIGTSGGAEQETQYF.

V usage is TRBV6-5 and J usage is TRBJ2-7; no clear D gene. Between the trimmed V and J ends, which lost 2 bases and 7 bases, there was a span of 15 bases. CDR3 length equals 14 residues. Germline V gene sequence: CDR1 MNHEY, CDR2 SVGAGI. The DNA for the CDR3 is TGTGCCAGCAGTTACCGGAGTGGGTCGTGGGAGCAGTACTTC. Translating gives CASSYRSGSWEQYF.

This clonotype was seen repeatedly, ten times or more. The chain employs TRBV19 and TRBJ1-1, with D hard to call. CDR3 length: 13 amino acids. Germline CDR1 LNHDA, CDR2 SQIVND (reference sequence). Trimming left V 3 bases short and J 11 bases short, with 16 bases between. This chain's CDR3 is CASSILVRTNAFF. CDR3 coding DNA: TGTGCCAGTAGTATTTTAGTTCGCACTAACGCTTTCTTT.

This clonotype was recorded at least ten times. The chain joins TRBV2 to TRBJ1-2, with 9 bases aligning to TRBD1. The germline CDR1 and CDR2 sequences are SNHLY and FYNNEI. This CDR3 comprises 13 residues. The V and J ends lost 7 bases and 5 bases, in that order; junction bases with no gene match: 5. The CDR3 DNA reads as TGTGCCAGCAATGGACAGGGGACTTATGGCTACACCTTC. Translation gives CASNGQGTYGYTF. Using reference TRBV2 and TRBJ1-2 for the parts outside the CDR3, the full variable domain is EPEVTQTPSHQVTQMGQEVILRCVPISNHLYFYWYRQILGQKVEFLVSFYNNEISEKSEIFDDQFSVERPDGSNFTLKIRSTKLEDSAMYFCASNGQGTYGYTFGSGTRLTVV.

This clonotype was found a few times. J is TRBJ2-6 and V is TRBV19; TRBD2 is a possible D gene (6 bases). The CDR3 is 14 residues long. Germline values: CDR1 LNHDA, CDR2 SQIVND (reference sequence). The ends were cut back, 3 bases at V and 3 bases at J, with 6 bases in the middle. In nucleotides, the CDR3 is TGTGCCAGTAGTATTAGCGGTGGGGCCAACGTCCTGACTTTC. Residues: CASSISGGANVLTF.

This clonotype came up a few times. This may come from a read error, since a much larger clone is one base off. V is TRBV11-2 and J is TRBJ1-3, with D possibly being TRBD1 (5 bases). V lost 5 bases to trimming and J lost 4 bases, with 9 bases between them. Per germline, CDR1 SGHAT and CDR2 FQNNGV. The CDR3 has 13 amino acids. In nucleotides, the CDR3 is TGTGCCAGCAGCGACGACAGCGGAAACACCATATATTTT. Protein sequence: CASSDDSGNTIYF.

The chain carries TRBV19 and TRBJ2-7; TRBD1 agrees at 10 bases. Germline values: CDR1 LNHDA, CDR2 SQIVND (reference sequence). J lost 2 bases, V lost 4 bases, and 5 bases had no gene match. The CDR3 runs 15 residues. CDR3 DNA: TGTGCCAGTAGTACTGGACAGGGGGAGACCTACGAGCAGTACTTC. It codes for CASSTGQGETYEQYF.

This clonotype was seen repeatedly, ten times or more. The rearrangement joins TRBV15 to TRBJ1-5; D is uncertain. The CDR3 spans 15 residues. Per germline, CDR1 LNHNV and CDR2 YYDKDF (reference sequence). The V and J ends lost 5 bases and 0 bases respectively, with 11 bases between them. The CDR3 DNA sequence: TGTGCCACCAGCCCCCAGACACATAGCAATCAGCCCCAGCATTTT. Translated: CATSPQTHSNQPQHF.

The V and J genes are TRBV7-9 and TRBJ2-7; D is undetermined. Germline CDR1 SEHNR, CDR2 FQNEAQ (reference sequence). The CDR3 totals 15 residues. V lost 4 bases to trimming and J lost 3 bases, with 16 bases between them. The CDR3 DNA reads TGTGCCAGCAGCTCCGCGTCCTTCTTAAGCTACGAGCAGTACTTC. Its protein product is CASSSASFLSYEQYF.

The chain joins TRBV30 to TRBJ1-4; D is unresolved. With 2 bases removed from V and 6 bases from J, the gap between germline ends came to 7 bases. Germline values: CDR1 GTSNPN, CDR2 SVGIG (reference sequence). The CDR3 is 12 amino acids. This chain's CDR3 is CAWSPYYEKLFF. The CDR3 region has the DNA TGTGCCTGGAGTCCCTACTATGAAAAACTGTTTTTT. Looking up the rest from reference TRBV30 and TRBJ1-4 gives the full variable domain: SQTIHQWPATLVQPVGSPLSLECTVEGTSNPNLYWYRQAAGRGLQLLFYSVGIGQISSEVPQNLSASRPQDRQFILSSKKLLLSDSGFYLCAWSPYYEKLFFGSGTQLSVL.